Below are 8 T cell receptor beta chains sequenced from a single sample in a study of CD8+ T cells in alopecia areata. As the sequencing template, cDNA was produced by extracting RNA and reverse transcribing it. Sequencing was performed with immunoSEQ multiplex PCR; in TCRdb, only in-frame clones are kept and a portion is missing. The repertoire consists of some 150,000 clones, with 50% to 65% occurring once and the leading ten covering more than 15%. Treatment denoted: oral pan-JAK inhibitor, 5-10 mg twice daily. Sequencing was performed on CD8+ T cells sorted from blood, taken at week 4, from a patient treated with tofacitinib. The receptor set was obtained from a human donor with alopecia areata.

This sequence joins TRBV19 and TRBJ2-5; TRBD2 aligns across 8 bases. The CDR3 spans 17 residues. The junction had 16 bases not matched to a gene; V was cut back by 7 bases and J by 3 bases. Germline V gives CDR1 LNHDA, CDR2 SQIVND (reference sequence). The CDR3 bases are TGTGCCAGTAATTCCCCCCAGCGGGGGCTAAAGGAAGAGACCCAGTACTTC. As protein: CASNSPQRGLKEETQYF.

The J gene is TRBJ2-1, the V gene TRBV4-1; 11 bases align to TRBD2. CDR3 length: 16 amino acids. The germline V gene has CDR1 MGHRA and CDR2 YSYEKL. J lost 9 bases, V lost 0 bases, and 7 bases had no gene match. In nucleotides, the CDR3 is TGCGCCAGCAGCCAAGATAGCGGGGGGGCCACGGTTGAGCAGTTCTTC. Translation: CASSQDSGGATVEQFF.

The gene calls are TRBV19 and TRBJ1-6; 8 bases line up with TRBD1. Germline assignment: CDR1 LNHDA and CDR2 SQIVND (reference sequence). The CDR3 sequence is 15 residues long. The ends lost 5 bases at V and 6 bases at J; junction bases unmatched: 6. The CDR3 here is CASSPRTGLNSPLHF. In DNA, the CDR3 is TGTGCCAGTAGTCCCCGGACAGGGCTTAATTCACCCCTCCACTTT.

This chain connects TRBV6-5 to TRBJ1-1; TRBD1 matches at 7 bases. Germline-derived CDR1 and CDR2 are MNHEY and SVGAGI. Unmatched junction bases numbered 2, after V lost 0 bases and J lost 1 base. This CDR3 is built from 15 residues. CDR3 coding DNA: TGTGCCAGCAGTTACTCGGCAGGGGGGAACACTGAAGCTTTCTTT. Its translation is CASSYSAGGNTEAFF.

This clone was counted between two and nine times. The CDR3 reads CASQGNTEAFF. The CDR3 DNA reads as TGCGCCAGCCAGGGGAACACTGAAGCTTTCTTT. The chain combines TRBV5-1 with TRBJ1-1, with a weak D call TRBD1 (5 bases). V shed 7 bases and J shed 1 base, with 5 bases lying between them. Germline CDR1 SGHRS, CDR2 YFSETQ. The CDR3 totals 11 residues.

This clone appeared a few times. The rearrangement joins TRBV29-1 to TRBJ1-2, with D tentatively TRBD1 (6 bases). The CDR3 loop spans 12 amino acids. V lost 5 bases and J lost 2, with 9 bases in between. Germline CDR1 SQVTM, CDR2 ANQGSEA. CDR3 bases: TGCAGCGTTCAGGGGCCAAACTATGGCTACACCTTC. This codes for CSVQGPNYGYTF.

The chain uses TRBV7-9 and TRBJ2-2; tentatively, D is TRBD1 (6 bases). From germline, CDR1 is SEHNR and CDR2 FQNEAQ (reference sequence). The CDR3 has 14 residues. V lost 5 bases, J lost 6 bases, and 13 bases lay in between. The CDR3 region is CASSHPQGAGELFF. Written as DNA, the CDR3 is TGTGCCAGCAGCCACCCACAGGGAGCCGGGGAGCTGTTTTTT.

The count of this clone is one. The V gene is TRBV27, the J gene TRBJ2-7; a possible D gene is TRBD1 (6 bases). In germline, CDR1 is MNHEY, CDR2 SMNVEV (reference sequence). The CDR3 loop spans 14 amino acids. V shed 8 bases and J shed 0 bases, with 14 bases lying between them. This chain's CDR3 is CASSAGTSSYEQYF. CDR3 nucleotides: TGTGCCAGCTCTGCCGGGACATCCTCCTACGAGCAGTACTTC.